A selection of T cell receptor beta chains follows, all from one sample in a study of neoadjuvant anti-PD-1 for oral cavity cancer. TCRdb's copy holds only in-frame clones and misses some; the assay was immunoSEQ multiplex PCR. Altogether roughly 12,000 clones are present, 64% being singletons, with the ten largest covering about 6.5%. Sequenced material: tumor tissue, taken before nivolumab (anti-PD-1) treatment. Every receptor here comes from a person aged 40 to 85 with oral cavity squamous cell carcinoma. The donor label of this sample is uncertain. Each CDR3 is given with its conserved first and last residue. Each record gives: J gene, clone size, D gene, V gene, CDR3 DNA, CDR3 protein. The D gene is left open where the match is weak. Rows give clone size only sometimes, using once, few, many, or a class for an expanded clone.

J: TRBJ1-5
size: .
D: TRBD1
V: TRBV19
DNA: TGTGCCAGTAGTAGAGAGGACAGGGGCAATCAGCCCCAGCATTTT
CDR3: CASSREDRGNQPQHF

J: TRBJ2-3
size: .
D: .
V: TRBV5-1
DNA: TGCGCCAGCAGCCCCGACGAGGGTCCGCAGTATTTT
CDR3: CASSPDEGPQYF

J: TRBJ1-2
size: .
D: .
V: TRBV5-4
DNA: TGTGCCAGCAGCCCCGGAGGCCCTAACTATGGCTACACCTTC
CDR3: CASSPGGPNYGYTF

J: TRBJ1-5
size: .
D: .
V: TRBV28
DNA: TGTGCCAGCTCCCCGGACGGTAGCAATCAGCCCCAGCATTTT
CDR3: CASSPDGSNQPQHF

J: TRBJ2-5
size: .
D: .
V: TRBV11-2
DNA: TGTGCCAGCAGCTATGGTGGGGTCCAAGAGACCCAGTACTTC
CDR3: CASSYGGVQETQYF

J: TRBJ1-5
size: .
D: .
V: TRBV5-4
DNA: TGTGCCAGCAGCTCCGCCGGGACAACCAATCAGCCCCAGCATTTT
CDR3: CASSSAGTTNQPQHF

J: TRBJ2-3
size: .
D: .
V: TRBV27
DNA: TGTGCCAGCAGTCATTATTTGGGGGATACGCAGTATTTT
CDR3: CASSHYLGDTQYF

J: TRBJ1-2
size: .
D: .
V: TRBV27
DNA: .
CDR3: CASSSSATTGYLGGYTF

J: TRBJ1-1
size: .
D: .
V: TRBV27
DNA: TGTGCCAGCAGTTTCAACATAAAGATGAACACTGAAGCTTTCTTT
CDR3: CASSFNIKMNTEAFF

J: TRBJ2-3
size: .
D: .
V: TRBV6-5
DNA: TGTGCCAGCAGCCTCGGGACTCACGGGGATACGCAGTATTTT
CDR3: CASSLGTHGDTQYF

J: TRBJ1-2
size: few
D: .
V: TRBV29-1
DNA: TGCGGCGGGGGACAAGAGACTGGTGGCTACACCTTC
CDR3: CGGGQETGGYTF

J: TRBJ2-7
size: few
D: .
V: TRBV2
DNA: TGTGCCAGCAGTGAGGGTTACTCCTACGAGCAGTACTTC
CDR3: CASSEGYSYEQYF

J: TRBJ1-5
size: .
D: .
V: TRBV11-3
DNA: TGTGCCAGCAGCTTGGAAACCAAAGACAATCAGCCCCAGCATTTT
CDR3: CASSLETKDNQPQHF

J: TRBJ2-3
size: .
D: TRBD2
V: TRBV27
DNA: TGTGCCAGCAGTAGCGGGGGGGGAGATACGCAGTATTTT
CDR3: CASSSGGGDTQYF

J: TRBJ1-1
size: .
D: .
V: TRBV30
DNA: TGTGCCTGGAGTAGGACTAACACTGAAGCTTTCTTT
CDR3: CAWSRTNTEAFF

J: TRBJ2-2
size: .
D: TRBD2
V: TRBV9
DNA: TGTGCCAGCAGCCCGGGACTAGCGGGGAACACCGGGGAGCTGTTTTTT
CDR3: CASSPGLAGNTGELFF

J: TRBJ2-1
size: .
D: .
V: TRBV28
DNA: TGTGCCACCCTTGGGGGCCAGCAGTTCTTC
CDR3: CATLGGQQFF

J: TRBJ2-7
size: .
D: .
V: TRBV30
DNA: TGTGCCTGGAGTCTCGGGGGCTCCCTCTACGAGCAGTACTTC
CDR3: CAWSLGGSLYEQYF

J: TRBJ1-2
size: .
D: .
V: TRBV14
DNA: TGTGCCAGCAGCCAACAGGGGAGGCATGGCTACACCTTC
CDR3: CASSQQGRHGYTF

J: TRBJ1-1
size: .
D: .
V: TRBV19
DNA: TGTGCCAGTAGCATTAAGACCTTGGCAACTGAAGCTTTCTTT
CDR3: CASSIKTLATEAFF

J: TRBJ1-3
size: once
D: .
V: TRBV5-4
DNA: TGTGCCAGCAGCCGCTGGGGTCAATCTGGAAACACCATATATTTT
CDR3: CASSRWGQSGNTIYF

J: TRBJ2-1
size: .
D: .
V: TRBV6-5
DNA: TGTGCCAGCAGTTACCAGCATCCGTACAATGAGCAGTTCTTC
CDR3: CASSYQHPYNEQFF

J: TRBJ2-2
size: few
D: TRBD2
V: TRBV7-9
DNA: TGTGCCAGCAGCTCAAGCGGGAGGGACACCGGGGAGCTGTTTTTT
CDR3: CASSSSGRDTGELFF

J: TRBJ2-2
size: .
D: .
V: TRBV11-2
DNA: TGTGCCAGCAGCTTAGTTCTGGGAGACGGGGAGCTGTTTTTT
CDR3: CASSLVLGDGELFF

J: TRBJ1-1
size: .
D: .
V: TRBV18
DNA: TGTGCCAGCTCAATGAAGCAGAACACTGAAGCTTTCTTT
CDR3: CASSMKQNTEAFF

J: TRBJ1-2
size: .
D: .
V: TRBV7-2
DNA: TGTGCCAGCAGCTTAGGAGGGGTGTCTAACTATGGCTACACCTTC
CDR3: CASSLGGVSNYGYTF

J: TRBJ2-3
size: .
D: .
V: TRBV19
DNA: TGTGCCAGTAGTGCACTCGGCGGGACGACAGATACGCAGTATTTT
CDR3: CASSALGGTTDTQYF

J: TRBJ1-6
size: few
D: .
V: TRBV5-1
DNA: TGCGCCAGCCGATCAGGGTCGGGGAATTCACCCCTCCACTTT
CDR3: CASRSGSGNSPLHF

J: TRBJ2-5
size: .
D: TRBD2
V: TRBV4-1
DNA: TGCGCCAGCAGCAAATTAGCGGGGCAGGGGGAGACCCAGTACTTC
CDR3: CASSKLAGQGETQYF

J: TRBJ1-6
size: .
D: TRBD1
V: TRBV2
DNA: TGTGCCAGCAGTATTGACAGGGGGTATGGATCACCCCTCCACTTT
CDR3: CASSIDRGYGSPLHF

J: TRBJ2-7
size: .
D: .
V: TRBV5-4
DNA: TGTGCCAGCAGCTTTATCTCCTACGAGCAGTACTTC
CDR3: CASSFISYEQYF

J: TRBJ2-5
size: once
D: .
V: TRBV10-1
DNA: TGCGCCAGCAGTAGGGGGAAGGGTTCGGAAAGCTGGGAGACCCAGTACTTC
CDR3: CASSRGKGSESWETQYF

J: TRBJ2-7
size: few
D: TRBD1
V: TRBV27
DNA: TGTGCCAGCACCAACACACAGGGGTCCCTCTACGAGCAGTACTTC
CDR3: CASTNTQGSLYEQYF

J: TRBJ2-1
size: .
D: TRBD1
V: TRBV19
DNA: TGTGCCAGTAGTCCCCATGACAGGGGGCTGTACAATGAGCAGTTCTTC
CDR3: CASSPHDRGLYNEQFF

J: TRBJ2-2
size: .
D: .
V: TRBV11-2
DNA: TGTGCCAGCAGCTTAGATAGGACCGGGGAGCTGTTTTTT
CDR3: CASSLDRTGELFF

J: TRBJ2-5
size: .
D: .
V: TRBV11-2
DNA: TGTGCCAGCAGCTTGGGGGGAGCGCCACAAGAGACCCAGTACTTC
CDR3: CASSLGGAPQETQYF

J: TRBJ2-6
size: few
D: .
V: TRBV5-4
DNA: TGTGCCAGCAGCACAGGGTCTGGGGCCAACGTCCTGACTTTC
CDR3: CASSTGSGANVLTF

J: TRBJ1-5
size: few
D: .
V: TRBV5-1
DNA: TGCGCCAGCAGCCCTCGCCCTAATCAGCCCCAGCATTTT
CDR3: CASSPRPNQPQHF

J: TRBJ1-3
size: .
D: .
V: TRBV13
DNA: TGTGCCAGCAGCTTACAGGGGCTCAGCTCTGGAAACACCATATATTTT
CDR3: CASSLQGLSSGNTIYF

J: TRBJ2-1
size: few
D: TRBD2
V: TRBV19
DNA: TGTGCCAGTAGTATCTTGAGTGTCCAGCGGGGGTACAATGAGCAGTTCTTC
CDR3: CASSILSVQRGYNEQFF

J: TRBJ2-2
size: .
D: TRBD1
V: TRBV30
DNA: TGTGCCTGGAAACGACAGGGGGAGGGGGAGCTGTTTTTT
CDR3: CAWKRQGEGELFF

J: TRBJ2-2
size: once
D: TRBD2
V: TRBV27
DNA: TGTGCCAGCAGTTGGGGTTTTGCGGGAGGGGACACCGGGGAGCTGTTTTTT
CDR3: CASSWGFAGGDTGELFF

J: TRBJ1-1
size: .
D: TRBD1
V: TRBV19
DNA: TGTGCCAGTAGTCGACAGGGGAGAGCGACTGAAGCTTTCTTT
CDR3: CASSRQGRATEAFF

J: TRBJ2-3
size: once
D: TRBD2
V: TRBV9
DNA: TGTGCCAGCAGCGTCGGACTAGCGGGGGGCACAGATACGCAGTATTTT
CDR3: CASSVGLAGGTDTQYF

J: TRBJ2-2
size: .
D: .
V: TRBV7-9
DNA: TGTGCCAGCAGCTCCCTAGCAGTCTACGGGGAGCTGTTTTTT
CDR3: CASSSLAVYGELFF

J: TRBJ1-4
size: .
D: TRBD1
V: TRBV15
DNA: TGTGCCACCAGCAGGGCCGGGACAGGGAATGAAAAACTGTTTTTT
CDR3: CATSRAGTGNEKLFF

J: TRBJ2-2
size: .
D: .
V: TRBV6-1
DNA: TGTGCCAGCAGCCCCCCGAACACCGGGGAGCTGTTTTTT
CDR3: CASSPPNTGELFF